The TCR beta chain described here comes from a study of shared clonotypes between healthy human individuals. Germline lookup yields CDR1 MDHEN and CDR2 SYDVKM. Trimming took 2 bases from V and 3 from J; bases not matched to a gene: 4. The length of the CDR3 is 14 residues. Caucasian adults living in Nashville, Tennessee, provided all samples. Profiling relied on immunoSEQ multiplex PCR, and the TCRdb table lists in-frame clones only, not all of them. The sample holds about 1.1 million clones, approximately 77% seen once. The rearrangement links TRBV28 to TRBJ2-7; 7 bases agree with TRBD2. Material for sequencing was memory CD4+ T cells from PBMCs. Subset reported: CD45RA-negative fraction. This clonotype was sampled from a man younger than 30 in good health. Some clones in this sample may be carry-over from other donors' samples. The CDR3 bases are TGTGCCAGCAGTTTACTAGCGGAAATCTACGAGCAGTACTTC. It encodes CASSLLAEIYEQYF.